The T cell receptor (beta chain) described here comes from a study of long-term antiretroviral therapy in people with HIV. Study in general: By about a decade, the earliest samples predate the 2015 immediate-ART recommendation. Findings and limits, study-wide: HIV repertoires covered narrower CDR3 length ranges than controls did.

Comments on this clone: Antigen specificity is unknown.

V was shortened by 4 bases and J by 0 bases, with 15 bases between the two germline ends. Looked up from germline, CDR1 is SGHVS and CDR2 is FNYEAQ. This CDR3 is 17 amino acids long. Every donor contributed at least one pre-ART and at least two post-ART PBMC samples. Specimens carried roughly 0.95-10 million cryopreserved PBMC before DNA extraction. Investigators performed immunoSEQ version v3.0 at survey level. Assay: immunoSEQ multiplex PCR; the TCRdb copy retains only in-frame clones and omits some. This sample has 35,000 or so clones, with roughly 85% found just once. This chain links TRBV7-6 with TRBJ2-2; possibly TRBD1 or TRBD2 for D (6 bases each). The sequencing here drew on unsorted PBMCs, taken 2.2 years after starting antiretroviral therapy. This TCR was sampled from a man younger than 35 with HIV. The CDR3 DNA reads TGTGCCAGCAGCTCAGGCTGGGGGGCAGCGAACACCGGGGAGCTGTTTTTT. Amino acids: CASSSGWGAANTGELFF.